Below, 9 T cell receptor beta chains from the same sample are listed, as sequenced in a study of Graves' ophthalmopathy and Graves' hyperthyroidism. The TCR beta CDR3 regions underwent amplification from RNA transcripts. Second-round multiplex PCR followed a first-round RT-PCR using HTBI primers. MiXCR, run by TCRdb on the multiplex PCR reads, gives a single entry per CDR3 protein. This sample yields around 1,200,000 distinct CDR3 sequences, of which roughly two fifths are seen a single time; over 8.5% belongs to the top ten. The specimen was peripheral blood or thyroid tissue (not recorded which). These receptor sequences come from an adult man with Graves' hyperthyroidism.

This clonotype was detected ten times or more. The chain joins TRBV2 to TRBJ2-5; a possible D gene is TRBD2 (6 bases). CDR1 is SNHLY, CDR2 FYNNEI, per germline. V was trimmed by 3 bases and J by 3 bases, leaving 14 bases between them. The CDR3 consists of 15 residues. CDR3 sequence (DNA): TGTGCCAGCAGTGACGAACTAGCTATCGAAGAGACCCAGTACTTC. This translates into CASSDELAIEETQYF.

This clonotype has ten or more counts. The rearrangement joins TRBV7-6 to TRBJ2-7, with D maybe TRBD2 (6 bases). The CDR3 spans 14 residues. Looked up from germline, CDR1 is SGHVS and CDR2 is FNYEAQ. The germline V and J ends were trimmed by 1 base and 2 bases, with 9 bases remaining between them. The CDR3 sequence is CASSLDGLPYEQYF. In nucleotides, the CDR3 is TGTGCCAGCAGCTTAGACGGACTACCCTACGAGCAGTACTTC. The variable domain in full, completed from reference TRBV7-6 and TRBJ2-7, reads GAGVSQSPRYKVTKRGQDVALRCDPISGHVSLYWYRQALGQGPEFLTYFNYEAQQDKSGLPNDRFSAERPEGSISTLTIQRTEQRDSAMYRCASSLDGLPYEQYFGPGTRLTVT.

The rearrangement uses TRBV7-6 and TRBJ2-6; 7 positions agree with TRBD1. The CDR3 is 15 residues long. V was clipped by 5 bases and J by 3 bases; unmatched bases: 4. Germline assignment: CDR1 SGHVS and CDR2 FNYEAQ. In DNA, the CDR3 is TGTGCCAGCAGCGCGACAGGGCTTGGGGCCAACGTCCTGACTTTC. Translation gives CASSATGLGANVLTF.

This clonotype has just a few counts. The rearrangement links TRBV4-3 to TRBJ1-1; D might be TRBD1 (6 bases). There are 15 residues in the CDR3. In germline, CDR1 is LGHNA, CDR2 YSLEER. V lost 3 bases to trimming and J lost 1 base, with 12 bases between them. CDR3 region: CASSHRGDGNTEAFF. In DNA, the CDR3 is TGCGCCAGCAGCCATAGGGGGGACGGGAACACTGAAGCTTTCTTT.

In its sample, this clonotype was seen many times. The V gene is TRBV12-3 or TRBV12-4, the J gene TRBJ1-6; 9 nucleotides line up with TRBD1. The ends lost 6 bases at V and 6 bases at J; junction bases unmatched: 6. The CDR3 extends over 15 amino acids. The CDR3 spells CASSRRTGANSPLHF. Here the CDR3 DNA reads TGTGCCAGCAGCCGTCGGACAGGGGCTAATTCACCCCTCCACTTT.

This clonotype was recorded many times. The chain is built from TRBV2 and TRBJ1-1; unclear D gene. The length of the CDR3 is 14 residues. The V gene's germline CDR1 is SNHLY and CDR2 FYNNEI. The V end lost 6 bases, the J end lost 3 bases, and 14 bases lay between the germline ends. CDR3 amino acids: CASSDGVTDTEAFF. The DNA for the CDR3 is TGTGCCAGCAGCGATGGGGTGACTGACACTGAAGCTTTCTTT.

This clonotype was counted many times. This chain connects TRBV7-2 to TRBJ2-7, with 8 bases aligning to TRBD1. The CDR3 covers 15 residues. With V trimmed by 3 bases and J by 2 bases, 6 bases remained unmatched. Germline V CDR1 and CDR2: SGHTA, FQGNSA. CDR3 in DNA: TGTGCCAGCAGCTTGTTGGACAGGGATACCTACGAGCAGTACTTC. Translated, it gives CASSLLDRDTYEQYF.

The chain employs TRBV20-1 and TRBJ2-7; 7 bases line up with TRBD2. The CDR3 sequence is 12 residues long. Germline lookup yields CDR1 DFQATT and CDR2 SNEGSKA (reference sequence). J lost 4 bases, V lost 4 bases, and 4 bases had no gene match. CDR3 in amino acids: CSAKGLKYEQYF. The CDR3 DNA reads as TGCAGTGCTAAGGGACTAAAATACGAGCAGTACTTC.

This clonotype was detected ten times or more. The CDR3, as DNA: TGTGCCATCAGAGGCGGAGAAGAGACCCAGTACTTC. Amino acid sequence: CAIRGGEETQYF. This sequence joins TRBV10-3 and TRBJ2-5, with D unclear. CDR3 length equals 12 residues. Per the germline V gene, CDR1 is ENHRY and CDR2 is SYGVKD. The V gene lost 6 bases and the J gene lost 3 bases, with 8 bases spanning the gap.